This TCR beta chain was identified during a study of cytomegalovirus exposure and HLA in healthy donors. Across the whole study: In a later analysis, the 100 to 150 validation repertoires were reported to have used the same platform as the 550 to 850 first-cohort repertoires.

Clones were read by immunoSEQ multiplex PCR, and TCRdb kept only the in-frame ones, dropping some. The sample holds about 190,000 clones; roughly 84% are singletons and the top ten take approximately 3%. Points from the study as a whole: One later analysis, an examination of the 90 to 150 validation repertoires, found that first-cohort TCR clusters tended to co-occur in them. A list of 150 or so TCR beta chains associated with cytomegalovirus was given.

Germline V gene sequence: CDR1 SGHNT, CDR2 YYREEE (reference sequence). V was shortened by 2 bases and J by 4 bases, with 6 bases between the two germline ends. The CDR3 has 12 amino acids. Note on this clone: Its antigen is unidentified.

The rearrangement uses TRBV5-4 and TRBJ1-1; no definite D call. This TCR derives from a woman aged 18 to 35 in good health and CMV-seropositive. The sequencing sample was made of PBMCs. CDR3 nucleotides: TGTGCCAGCAGCTTTTCGAGCACTGAAGCTTTCTTT. It encodes CASSFSSTEAFF.